These 19 T cell receptor beta chains share one sample of origin, sequenced in a study of neurological immune-mediated disorders. TCRdb reprocessed the 5' RACE reads via MiXCR and lists one record per CDR3 protein. Among about 52,000 distinct CDR3 sequences, about 3.7% were seen once, and the ten largest hold 6.5%. Sequenced input: PBMCs. Receptor source: a man aged 60 to 75 with multiple sclerosis.

This clonotype was picked up many times. The gene calls are TRBV5-1 and TRBJ1-1, with TRBD1 matching 7 bases. J gave up 8 bases and V 7 bases, and 5 bases lay outside the gene matches. CDR3 length equals 11 residues. Germline V gene data show CDR1 as SGHRS and CDR2 as YFSETQ. The CDR3 DNA follows: TGCGCCAGCGGGTGGGGACAGGAAGCTTTCTTT. It translates to CASGWGQEAFF.

The CDR3 sequence is CASSLAATGGANVLTF. The CDR3 DNA is TGTGCCAGCAGCTTAGCCGCGACGGGCGGGGCCAACGTCCTGACTTTC. The rearrangement uses TRBV7-6 and TRBJ2-6; D not certain. With 0 bases removed from V and 4 bases from J, the gap between germline ends came to 10 bases. Germline-derived CDR1 and CDR2 are SGHVS and FNYEAQ. The CDR3 length is 16 residues.

Many counts were recorded for this clonotype. The CDR3 spells CASSLREPHYNEQFF. CDR3 nucleotides: TGTGCCAGCAGCTTAAGGGAGCCACACTACAATGAGCAGTTCTTC. This chain connects TRBV11-2 to TRBJ2-1; maybe TRBD2 (5 bases). The CDR3 has 15 residues. Per the germline V gene, CDR1 is SGHAT and CDR2 is FQNNGV. The ends were cut back, 2 bases at V and 3 bases at J, with 11 bases in the middle.

In its sample, this clonotype was seen a few times. The J gene is TRBJ2-5, the V gene TRBV7-6; TRBD1 agrees at 9 bases. This CDR3 is built from 13 residues. Germline CDR1 and CDR2: SGHVS and FNYEAQ. V was clipped by 6 bases and J by 4 bases; unmatched bases: 3. This CDR3 is CASRQGAGETQYF. CDR3 DNA: TGTGCCAGCAGACAGGGGGCGGGAGAGACCCAGTACTTC.

This clonotype occurred a few times. Possible read error: a much larger clone is one base away. The rearrangement links TRBV20-1 to TRBJ2-5; no clear D gene. The CDR3 runs 10 residues. Germline CDR1 reads DFQATT; CDR2 reads SNEGSKA (reference sequence). CDR3 amino acids: CSTRLETQYF. The CDR3 region has the DNA TGCAGCACCCGACTCGAGACCCAGTACTTC.

This clonotype was seen many times. This chain joins TRBV20-1 and TRBJ2-3; D unclear. Trimming stripped 4 bases from V and 6 bases from J, with 14 bases between. The CDR3 extends over 13 amino acids. Looked up from germline, CDR1 is DFQATT and CDR2 is SNEGSKA (reference sequence). CDR3 in amino acids: CSAKATNADTQYF. In nucleotides, the CDR3 is TGCAGTGCTAAGGCAACGAACGCCGATACGCAGTATTTT.

Many counts were recorded for this clonotype. This rearrangement joins TRBV6-5 to TRBJ1-1, with unresolved D. Trimming took off 2 bases at V and 4 bases at J, with 8 bases between the two ends. The CDR3 has 13 amino acids. Per the germline V gene, CDR1 is MNHEY and CDR2 is SVGAGI. Written as DNA, the CDR3 is TGTGCCAGCAGTTACCGCGAAGGCACTGAAGCTTTCTTT. This translates into CASSYREGTEAFF.

This chain joins TRBV12-3 or TRBV12-4 and TRBJ2-7; D possibly matches TRBD1 or TRBD2 (5 bases each). The CDR3 loop spans 16 amino acids. Trimming removed 9 bases from V and 4 bases from J, with 25 bases in between. The CDR3 coding sequence is TGTGCCAGGCACCCAGGGATGGGGAGAACCGTATACGAGCAGTACTTC. This translates into CARHPGMGRTVYEQYF.

This clonotype occurred many times. The gene calls are TRBV4-1 and TRBJ2-1; 11 bases are shared with TRBD1. CDR1 and CDR2 from the germline V gene are MGHRA and YSYEKL. This CDR3 has 15 amino acids. Trimming took 4 bases from V and 9 from J; bases not matched to a gene: 8. The CDR3 nucleotides read TGCGCCAGCAGCCGGGGACAGGGGGGGGCAAGTGAGCAGTTCTTC. Its protein product is CASSRGQGGASEQFF.

This clonotype was counted at least ten times. One junction end disagrees with the germline gene, perhaps due to a read error. J is TRBJ2-3 and V is TRBV5-1; 9 nucleotides align to TRBD1. Germline V CDR1 and CDR2: SGHRS, YFSETQ. The CDR3 is 15 amino acids. The chain's CDR3 is CASSKDRGTTDPQYF. CDR3 in DNA: TGCGCCAGCAGCAAGGACAGGGGAACTACAGATCCGCAGTATTTT.

This clonotype was detected ten times or more. The chain combines TRBV18 with TRBJ2-7; 9 positions agree with TRBD1. Germline V gene lookup returns CDR1 KGHSH and CDR2 LQKENI. This CDR3 is built from 14 residues. Trimming at V came to 3 bases and at J to 3 bases, leaving 3 bases not matched to a gene. Here the CDR3 reads CASSPRQGVYEQYF. The CDR3 DNA follows: TGTGCCAGCTCACCCCGACAGGGGGTCTACGAGCAGTACTTC.

This clonotype came up a few times. The CDR3 DNA follows: TGCAGCGTTCGTAAGGACTCCTACGAGCAGTACTTC. Amino acid sequence: CSVRKDSYEQYF. The chain carries TRBV29-1 and TRBJ2-7; D not resolved. The CDR3 is 12 residues long. Germline-derived CDR1 and CDR2 are SQVTM and ANQGSEA. The germline V and J ends were trimmed by 5 bases and 0 bases, with 8 bases remaining between them.

This clonotype was counted between two and nine times. The J gene is TRBJ2-7, the V gene TRBV18, with no clear D. The germline V and J ends were trimmed by 3 bases and 4 bases, with 10 bases remaining between them. The CDR3 consists of 13 residues. Germline values: CDR1 KGHSH, CDR2 LQKENI. CDR3 protein: CASSPVGLYEQYF. In nucleotides, the CDR3 is TGTGCCAGCTCACCGGTGGGGTTATACGAGCAGTACTTC.

In this sample, this clonotype turned up many times. The chain recombines TRBV28 with TRBJ1-1; 8 bases are a match to TRBD1. The CDR3 covers 14 residues. Germline loops: CDR1 MDHEN, CDR2 SYDVKM. J gave up 4 bases and V 6 bases, and 7 bases lay outside the gene matches. CDR3 sequence (DNA): TGTGCCAGCAGATCCGGTACAGGGGGCACTGAAGCTTTCTTT. Amino acid sequence: CASRSGTGGTEAFF.

This clonotype was observed many times. The chain has TRBV29-1 and TRBJ1-2; 10 nucleotides align to TRBD1. With 0 bases clipped from V and 6 bases from J, the junction kept 13 bases outside the gene matches. The germline CDR1 and CDR2 sequences are SQVTM and ANQGSEA. The CDR3 is 17 amino acids. The CDR3, as DNA: TGCAGCGTTGAAGATATAAGGGAGACAGGGGGCAACCATGGCTACACCTTC. Amino acids: CSVEDIRETGGNHGYTF.

This clonotype was seen ten or more times. CDR3 sequence (DNA): TGTGCCAGCAGCCCACAAAGGGTGTCCGGGGAGCTGTTTTTT. Translation gives CASSPQRVSGELFF. This sequence joins TRBV11-2 and TRBJ2-2, with D uncertain. Trimming cost V 5 bases and J 6 bases, with 13 bases left between them. Germline V gene data show CDR1 as SGHAT and CDR2 as FQNNGV. The CDR3 loop spans 14 amino acids.

This clonotype was seen many times. The V call is TRBV20-1, the J call TRBJ1-3; D is unresolved. The V end lost 6 bases, the J end lost 2 bases, and 14 bases lay between the germline ends. Germline assignment: CDR1 DFQATT and CDR2 SNEGSKA (reference sequence). The CDR3 extends over 14 amino acids. The CDR3 sequence: CSARPPEAGNTIYF. The CDR3, as DNA: TGCAGTGCCAGACCACCAGAGGCTGGAAACACCATATATTTT.

This clonotype was picked up many times. This chain connects TRBV7-9 to TRBJ1-1; 10 nucleotides agree with TRBD1. CDR3 size: 16 residues. V lost 4 bases to trimming and J lost 5 bases; unmatched junction nucleotides: 10. Germline assignment: CDR1 SEHNR and CDR2 FQNEAQ (reference sequence). The CDR3 DNA follows: TGTGCCAGCAGCTCGACAGGGGGCGGGTTCGGGACTGAAGCTTTCTTT. This encodes CASSSTGGGFGTEAFF.

This clonotype showed up many times. V gene TRBV5-1 combines with J gene TRBJ2-3; 11 positions agree with TRBD2. Germline CDR1 reads SGHRS; CDR2 reads YFSETQ. The ends lost 4 bases at V and 3 bases at J; junction bases unmatched: 4. The CDR3 totals 15 residues. CDR3 residues: CASSPTSGSTDTQYF. CDR3 nucleotide sequence: TGCGCCAGCAGCCCTACTAGCGGGAGTACAGATACGCAGTATTTT.